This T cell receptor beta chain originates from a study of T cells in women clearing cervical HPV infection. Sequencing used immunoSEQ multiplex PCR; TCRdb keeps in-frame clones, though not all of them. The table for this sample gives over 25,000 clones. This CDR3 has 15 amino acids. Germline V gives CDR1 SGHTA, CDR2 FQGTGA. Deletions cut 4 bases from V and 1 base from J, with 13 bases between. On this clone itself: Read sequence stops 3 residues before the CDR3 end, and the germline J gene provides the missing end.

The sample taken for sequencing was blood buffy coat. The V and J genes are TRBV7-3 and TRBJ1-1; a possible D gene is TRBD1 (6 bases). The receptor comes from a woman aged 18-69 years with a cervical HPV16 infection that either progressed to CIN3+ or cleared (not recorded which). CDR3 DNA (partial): TGTGCCAGCAGCTCCTGGACAGTCGGGAACACTGAA. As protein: CASSSWTVGNTE. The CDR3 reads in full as CASSSWTVGNTEAFF.